The clone carrying this TCR beta chain was observed a single time. This record comes from a study of technical replicates of blood from a few donors. This CDR3 contains 13 residues. Germline CDR1 GTSNPN, CDR2 SVGIG (reference sequence). The repertoire was sequenced with immunoSEQ multiplex PCR; TCRdb's copy has only in-frame clones and lacks some. The table has just under 45,000 clones, about 96% seen once; the top ten hold around 0.38%. This sequence originates from a human donor in good health. Sequenced material: T cells isolated from PBMCs. The gene calls are TRBV30 and TRBJ2-5; maybe TRBD2 (5 bases). The CDR3 reads CALERVYQETQYF. The DNA of the CDR3 is TGTGCTCTGGAGAGGGTATACCAAGAGACCCAGTACTTC.